The clone carrying this T cell receptor beta chain was seen a handful of times. The target antigen is unknown. It may be a read error: a sequence one base away is much more abundant. CDR1 and CDR2 (germline): MDHEN, SYDVKM. Germline trimming cut 7 bases from V and 5 bases from J; bases unmatched to any gene: 12. The CDR3 is made up of 15 amino acids. This entry belongs to a study of T cells in Graves' hyperthyroidism and ophthalmopathy. Study-wide results and caveats: Ophthalmopathy got predicted by the model a median approximately 6 months before its onset.

From RNA transcripts, TCR beta CDR3 regions were amplified. Using the HTBI primer set, a first-round RT-PCR was run on the TCR CDR3. TCRdb itself ran the multiplex PCR reads through MiXCR, one entry per CDR3 protein. Among about 590,000 distinct CDR3 sequences listed, around 14% were seen once. V usage is TRBV28 and J usage is TRBJ2-5; TRBD1 aligns across 8 bases. The sequenced sample was blood. The sequence derives from a woman aged 18 to 35 with Graves' ophthalmopathy. CDR3 in amino acids: CASTNADRVGETQYF. The CDR3 region has the DNA TGTGCCAGCACCAACGCGGACAGGGTGGGGGAGACCCAGTACTTC.